The clone carrying this T cell receptor beta chain showed up many times. Its antigen is as yet unknown. RNA transcripts yielded amplified TCR beta CDR3 regions. Carried out on the TCR CDR3, a first-round RT-PCR used the HTBI primer set. One entry per CDR3 protein, called by TCRdb with MiXCR from the multiplex PCR reads. The sample contains hundreds of thousands of distinct CDR3 sequences, 35% to 45% of which appear only once. Graves' hyperthyroidism without ophthalmopathy progression within 18 months was termed stable. Lactation, pregnancy, other autoimmune disease or uncontrolled infection excluded patients. The PBMCs had their origin in around 10 ml of fresh peripheral blood. J lost 3 bases, V lost 3 bases, and 2 bases had no gene match. Germline assignment: CDR1 KGHDR and CDR2 SFDVKD. The CDR3 length is 14 residues. This sample is drawn from a study of T cells in Graves' hyperthyroidism and ophthalmopathy.

Study findings and constraints: Most clonotypes expanded in the thyroid (above 0.001) were also present in blood.

The rearrangement joins TRBV24-1 to TRBJ2-7; 9 positions match TRBD1. The sequence was obtained from a man younger than 30 with Graves' hyperthyroidism. Material: blood. CDR3: CATSDPGQGYEQYF. CDR3 DNA sequence: TGTGCCACCAGTGATCCGGGACAGGGCTACGAGCAGTACTTC.